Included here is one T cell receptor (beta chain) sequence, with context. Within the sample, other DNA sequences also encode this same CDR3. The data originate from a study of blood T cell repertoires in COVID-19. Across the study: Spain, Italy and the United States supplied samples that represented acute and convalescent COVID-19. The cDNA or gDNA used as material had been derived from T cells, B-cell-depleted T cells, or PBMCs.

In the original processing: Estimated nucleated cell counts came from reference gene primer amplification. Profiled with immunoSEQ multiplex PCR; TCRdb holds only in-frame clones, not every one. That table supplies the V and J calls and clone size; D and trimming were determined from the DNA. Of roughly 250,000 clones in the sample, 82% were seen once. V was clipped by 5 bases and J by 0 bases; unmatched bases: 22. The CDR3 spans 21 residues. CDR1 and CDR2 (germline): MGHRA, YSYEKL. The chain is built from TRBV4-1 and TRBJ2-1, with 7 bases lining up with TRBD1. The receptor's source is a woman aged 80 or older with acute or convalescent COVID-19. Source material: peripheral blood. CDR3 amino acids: CASSRQTGVGLGLSSYNEQFF. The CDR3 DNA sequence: TGCGCCAGCAGCAGGCAAACAGGGGTCGGGCTGGGGCTTAGCTCCTACAATGAGCAGTTCTTC.